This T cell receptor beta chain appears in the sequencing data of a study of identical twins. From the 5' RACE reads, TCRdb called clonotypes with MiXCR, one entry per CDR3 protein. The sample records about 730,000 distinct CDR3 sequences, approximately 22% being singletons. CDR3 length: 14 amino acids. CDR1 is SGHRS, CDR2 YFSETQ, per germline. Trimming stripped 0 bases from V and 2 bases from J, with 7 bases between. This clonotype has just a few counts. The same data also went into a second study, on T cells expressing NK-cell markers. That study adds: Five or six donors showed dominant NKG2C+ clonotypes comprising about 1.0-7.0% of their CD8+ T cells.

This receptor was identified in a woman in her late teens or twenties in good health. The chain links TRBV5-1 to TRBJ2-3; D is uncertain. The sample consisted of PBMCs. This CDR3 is CASSLALLTDTQYF. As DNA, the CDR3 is TGCGCCAGCAGCTTGGCCCTTCTCACAGATACGCAGTATTTT.